This TCR beta chain was sequenced for a study of glioma-infiltrating T cells. V shed 6 bases and J shed 0 bases, with 12 bases lying between them. CDR1 and CDR2 (germline): DFQATT, SNEGSKA (reference sequence). The CDR3 is 13 residues long. Using RNA template, CDR3s of TCR alpha and beta were amplified with iRepertoire arm-PCR. TCRdb reprocessed the multiplex PCR reads via MiXCR and lists one record per CDR3 protein. Of 95,000 to 150,000 distinct CDR3 sequences in the sample, roughly 24% were seen once. This clonotype was found many times. This chain connects TRBV20-1 to TRBJ2-7; D possibly matches TRBD1 or TRBD2 (5 bases each). The receptor comes from a human donor with low-grade glioma or glioblastoma, undergoing nonglioma brain surgery, or in good health (not recorded which). Sequencing was carried out using glioma tissue, nonneoplastic brain tissue, or PBMCs (not recorded which). CDR3 nucleotides: TGCAGTGCGGGGGACCCGAGCTCCTACGAGCAGTACTTC. Translating it yields CSAGDPSSYEQYF.